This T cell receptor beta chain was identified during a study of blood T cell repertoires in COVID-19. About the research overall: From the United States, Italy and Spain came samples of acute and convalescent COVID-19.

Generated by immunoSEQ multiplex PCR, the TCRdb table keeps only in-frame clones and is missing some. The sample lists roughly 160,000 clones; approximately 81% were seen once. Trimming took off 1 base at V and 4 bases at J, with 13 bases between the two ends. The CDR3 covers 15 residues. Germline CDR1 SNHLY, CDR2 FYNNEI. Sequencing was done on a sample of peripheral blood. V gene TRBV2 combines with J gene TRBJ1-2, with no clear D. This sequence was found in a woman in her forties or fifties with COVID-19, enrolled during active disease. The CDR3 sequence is CASSEVPNGGYGYTF. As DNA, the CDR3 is TGTGCCAGCAGTGAAGTCCCAAACGGTGGCTATGGCTACACCTTC. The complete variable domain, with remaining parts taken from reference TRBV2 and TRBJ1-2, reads EPEVTQTPSHQVTQMGQEVILRCVPISNHLYFYWYRQILGQKVEFLVSFYNNEISEKSEIFDDQFSVERPDGSNFTLKIRSTKLEDSAMYFCASSEVPNGGYGYTFGSGTRLTVV.